Presented here are 26 T cell receptor beta chains from one specimen sequenced in a study of blood T cell repertoires in COVID-19. Assay used: immunoSEQ multiplex PCR; TCRdb lists only in-frame clones, some missing. The sample comprises hundreds of thousands of clones, 70% to 85% of which are singletons, and approximately 1.9% rests with the top ten. Sequencing input: peripheral blood. The source is a woman older than 75 with acute or convalescent COVID-19.

This clone was seen only a few times. The chain combines TRBV24-1 with TRBJ2-1; 7 positions agree with TRBD1. V shed 4 bases and J 15 bases; nucleotides not matched to a gene: 11. This CDR3 is 13 amino acids long. CDR1 is KGHDR, CDR2 SFDVKD, per germline. The CDR3 sequence is CATSDPQGSVRFF. CDR3 in DNA: TGTGCCACCAGTGACCCACAGGGGTCAGTACGGTTCTTC.

The chain links TRBV5-6 to TRBJ1-6; 9 bases agree with TRBD1. Germline-derived CDR1 and CDR2 are SGHDT and YYEEEE. The V gene end was trimmed by 4 bases and the J gene end by 7 bases; junction bases not matched to a gene: 6. The CDR3 covers 15 residues. The CDR3 DNA follows: TGTGCCAGCAGCCTCCGGGACAGGGTCAATTCACCCCTCCACTTT. Encoded protein: CASSLRDRVNSPLHF.

The chain is built from TRBV20-1 and TRBJ1-1; no clear D gene. The V gene's germline CDR1 is DFQATT and CDR2 SNEGSKA (reference sequence). The length of the CDR3 is 11 residues. The ends were cut back, 6 bases at V and 0 bases at J, with 5 bases in the middle. The CDR3 loop reads CSAQMNTEAFF. CDR3 bases: TGCAGTGCCCAGATGAACACTGAAGCTTTCTTT.

This chain joins TRBV28 and TRBJ1-3, with 9 bases aligning to TRBD1. The CDR3 spans 14 residues. V was pared by 3 bases and J by 6 bases, with 3 bases of the junction left unmatched. Germline V gives CDR1 MDHEN, CDR2 SYDVKM. Here the CDR3 reads CASSLLQGANTIYF. CDR3 sequence (DNA): TGTGCCAGCAGTTTGCTACAGGGGGCAAACACCATATATTTT.

The genes are TRBV5-1 and TRBJ1-4; D is uncertain. This CDR3 has 13 residues. Trimming stripped 3 bases from V and 2 bases from J, with 5 bases between. Germline-derived CDR1 and CDR2 are SGHRS and YFSETQ. The CDR3 DNA reads as TGCGCCAGCAGCTCGGTGACTAATGAAAAACTGTTTTTT. Translating gives CASSSVTNEKLFF.

The genes are TRBV19 and TRBJ2-2; 9 bases line up with TRBD2. The CDR3 covers 15 residues. The germline V gene encodes CDR1 LNHDA and CDR2 SQIVND (reference sequence). With V trimmed by 6 bases and J by 5 bases, 7 bases remained unmatched. In nucleotides, the CDR3 is TGTGCCAGTAGAGCTAGCGGGATCAGTACCGGGGAGCTGTTTTTT. Protein sequence: CASRASGISTGELFF.

This clone was counted only a few times. This chain links TRBV3-1 (or the pseudogene TRBV3-2) with TRBJ2-1, with 12 bases fitting TRBD2. V shed 1 base and J 2 bases; nucleotides not matched to a gene: 0. The CDR3 totals 16 residues. Germline CDR1 and CDR2: LGHDT and YNNKEL (reference sequence). The CDR3 nucleotides read TGTGCCAGCAGCCAAGGACTAGCGGGGGCCTACAATGAGCAGTTCTTC. Its protein is CASSQGLAGAYNEQFF.

This clone was counted a few times. The CDR3 DNA follows: TGCGCCAGCAGCGCCTTAGCGGGAGGGCCGGGGAATGAGCAGTTCTTC. It codes for CASSALAGGPGNEQFF. The chain carries TRBV5-1 and TRBJ2-1; 11 nucleotides line up with TRBD2. J gave up 7 bases and V 4 bases, and 10 bases lay outside the gene matches. The CDR3 length is 16 residues. Germline assignment: CDR1 SGHRS and CDR2 YFSETQ. The variable domain in full, completed from reference TRBV5-1 and TRBJ2-1, reads KAGVTQTPRYLIKTRGQQVTLSCSPISGHRSVSWYQQTPGQGLQFLFEYFSETQRNKGNFPGRFSGRQFSNSRSEMNVSTLELGDSALYLCASSALAGGPGNEQFFGPGTRLTVL.

The chain carries TRBV6-5 and TRBJ2-7; D call uncertain. The V end was cut by 6 bases, the J end by 0 bases, with 9 bases between. Germline V CDR1 and CDR2: MNHEY, SVGAGI. CDR3 size: 13 residues. CDR3 loop: CASRAVYSYEQYF. The CDR3 nucleotides read TGTGCCAGCAGGGCAGTTTACTCCTACGAGCAGTACTTC.

V gene TRBV7-9 combines with J gene TRBJ2-7; the match to TRBD1 covers 7 bases. The CDR3 loop spans 14 amino acids. The V segment lost 1 base and the J segment 3 bases; nucleotides outside the gene matches: 3. The germline V gene has CDR1 SEHNR and CDR2 FQNEAQ (reference sequence). This CDR3 is CASSLVNRGYEQYF. CDR3 DNA sequence: TGTGCCAGCAGCTTAGTAAACAGGGGCTACGAGCAGTACTTC.

This chain links TRBV11-2 with TRBJ1-2; TRBD1 agrees at 7 bases. From germline, CDR1 is SGHAT and CDR2 FQNNGV. The V and J ends lost 5 bases and 6 bases, in that order; junction bases with no gene match: 15. The CDR3 totals 16 residues. The CDR3 region has the DNA TGTGCCAGCAGCCTAACGGTGGGACAGAAGGAAGATGGCTACACCTTC. Translation gives CASSLTVGQKEDGYTF.

This clone was observed a single time. The rearrangement links TRBV19 to TRBJ1-5; D is perhaps TRBD1 (6 bases). The CDR3 length is 14 residues. Trimming cost V 10 bases and J 1 base, with 14 bases left between them. Germline CDR1 is LNHDA and CDR2 is SQIVND (reference sequence). The CDR3 region is CATSDRKSNQPQHF. The CDR3 nucleotides are TGTGCCACCTCAGACAGGAAAAGCAATCAGCCCCAGCATTTT.

The rearrangement joins TRBV7-2 to TRBJ1-2; the D gene is possibly TRBD1 (6 bases). From germline, CDR1 is SGHTA and CDR2 FQGNSA. With 4 bases removed from V and 11 bases from J, the gap between germline ends came to 14 bases. The CDR3 consists of 12 residues. The CDR3 spells CASSSTGLRYTF. CDR3 bases: TGTGCCAGCAGCTCTACAGGGTTGCGGTACACCTTC.

The J gene is TRBJ2-3, the V gene TRBV5-4; the match to TRBD2 covers 8 bases. Losses at the gene ends were 0 bases for V and 5 bases for J; bases not matched to a gene: 8. The CDR3 extends over 16 amino acids. Germline loops: CDR1 SGHNT, CDR2 YYREEE (reference sequence). CDR3 nucleotide sequence: TGTGCCAGCAGCTTGGATGGGGGCGCGGGAGGAGATACGCAGTATTTT. As protein: CASSLDGGAGGDTQYF. Looking up the rest from reference TRBV5-4 and TRBJ2-3 gives the full variable domain: ETGVTQSPTHLIKTRGQQVTLRCSSQSGHNTVSWYQQALGQGPQFIFQYYREEENGRGNFPPRFSGLQFPNYSSELNVNALELDDSALYLCASSLDGGAGGDTQYFGPGTRLTVL.

The chain recombines TRBV9 with TRBJ2-3; D not certain. V was clipped by 4 bases and J by 2 bases, with 5 bases between them. CDR1 is SGDLS and CDR2 is YYNGEE in the germline V gene. This CDR3 comprises 12 residues. The CDR3 coding sequence is TGTGCCAGCAGCTCAAACACAGATACGCAGTATTTT. It codes for CASSSNTDTQYF.

The chain couples TRBV6-5 to TRBJ1-2; TRBD1 agrees at 8 bases. With 6 bases clipped from V and 7 bases from J, the junction kept 7 bases outside the gene matches. CDR3 length equals 13 residues. CDR1 is MNHEY, CDR2 SVGAGI, per germline. CDR3 residues: CASSWTGNGGYTF. The CDR3 DNA is TGTGCCAGCAGCTGGACAGGGAATGGTGGCTACACCTTC.

CDR3: CASSFGTPGNTIYF. CDR3 DNA: TGTGCCAGCAGCTTTGGGACTCCTGGAAACACCATATATTTT. This chain uses TRBV5-8 with TRBJ1-3; TRBD1 is a possible D gene (5 bases). Trimming stripped 2 bases from V and 2 bases from J, with 8 bases between. CDR3 size: 14 residues. Germline CDR1 SGHTS, CDR2 YDEGEE.

V gene TRBV30 combines with J gene TRBJ1-6; D is unresolved. Looked up from germline, CDR1 is GTSNPN and CDR2 is SVGIG (reference sequence). The germline V and J ends were trimmed by 4 bases and 9 bases, with 7 bases remaining between them. This CDR3 is 11 amino acids long. In nucleotides, the CDR3 is TGTGCCTGGACCCGGGGTTCACCCCTCCACTTT. Protein product: CAWTRGSPLHF.

The chain employs TRBV30 and TRBJ2-3, with D tentatively TRBD2 (6 bases). This CDR3 comprises 14 residues. Trimming took 4 bases from V and 2 from J, leaving 13 bases between them. Germline CDR1 is GTSNPN and CDR2 is SVGIG (reference sequence). The CDR3, as DNA: TGTGCCTGGAAGGCGGGAACCCACACAGATACGCAGTATTTT. Amino acids: CAWKAGTHTDTQYF.

This rearrangement joins TRBV30 to TRBJ2-1; D is uncertain. The germline V gene encodes CDR1 GTSNPN and CDR2 SVGIG (reference sequence). This CDR3 region has 14 residues. The V gene lost 2 bases and the J gene lost 0 bases, with 8 bases spanning the gap. This CDR3 is CAWSRISSYNEQFF. The CDR3 DNA reads TGTGCCTGGAGTCGTATTAGCTCCTACAATGAGCAGTTCTTC.

The V gene is TRBV5-8, the J gene TRBJ1-1; possibly TRBD1 for D (5 bases). Germline CDR1 is SGHTS and CDR2 is YDEGEE. V was shortened by 4 bases and J by 2 bases, with 9 bases between the two germline ends. The CDR3 is made up of 13 amino acids. The CDR3 here is CASSIDSNTEAFF. The CDR3 nucleotides read TGTGCCAGCAGCATAGACAGTAACACTGAAGCTTTCTTT.

The chain links TRBV5-5 to TRBJ2-3; 8 bases align to TRBD2. J gave up 2 bases and V 5 bases, and 7 bases lay outside the gene matches. This CDR3 contains 15 residues. Germline-derived CDR1 and CDR2 are SGHKS and YYEKEE (reference sequence). This CDR3 reads CASRPGTSSTDTQYF. For the CDR3, the DNA is TGTGCCAGCAGGCCCGGGACTAGTTCCACAGATACGCAGTATTTT.

The chain recombines TRBV6-5 with TRBJ1-1; TRBD1 agrees at 8 bases. V lost 7 bases and J lost 4; bases outside the gene matches: 5. Germline V CDR1 and CDR2: MNHEY, SVGAGI. The CDR3 totals 13 residues. The CDR3: CASKTGGGTEAFF. The CDR3 nucleotides are TGTGCCAGCAAAACAGGGGGGGGCACTGAAGCTTTCTTT.

The chain joins TRBV7-8 to TRBJ2-3; D may be TRBD1 (6 bases). Trimming removed 3 bases at V and 5 bases at J, with 12 bases between. This CDR3 is 14 amino acids long. Germline lookup yields CDR1 SGHVS and CDR2 FQNEAQ. CDR3 sequence (DNA): TGTGCCAGCAGCTTGGACAGCCCTGGAGATACGCAGTATTTT. It codes for CASSLDSPGDTQYF.

This chain joins TRBV7-3 and TRBJ2-5; possibly TRBD1 for D (6 bases). V dropped 2 bases and J dropped 2 bases, with 6 bases sitting between them. CDR3 length: 13 residues. CDR1 and CDR2 from the germline V gene are SGHTA and FQGTGA. CDR3 residues: CASSLDRQETQYF. As DNA, the CDR3 is TGTGCCAGCAGCTTAGACAGGCAAGAGACCCAGTACTTC.

This sequence joins TRBV5-4 and TRBJ2-3; 16 bases align to TRBD2. V dropped 4 bases and J dropped 4; count of bases not matched to a gene: 9. CDR3 length: 18 amino acids. In germline, CDR1 is SGHNT, CDR2 YYREEE (reference sequence). The CDR3 protein is CASSAGLAGGPPPDTQYF. For the CDR3, the DNA is TGTGCCAGCAGCGCGGGACTAGCGGGGGGGCCCCCCCCAGATACGCAGTATTTT.